The 6 T cell receptor beta chains below were found in one sample sequenced in a study of shared clonotypes between healthy human individuals. The method was immunoSEQ multiplex PCR; TCRdb's version includes in-frame clones alone and lacks a portion of them. The table includes hundreds of thousands of clones, under 80% detected once. Sequenced input: memory CD4+ T cells sorted from blood. Subset meaning: CD45RA-negative fraction. The receptors originated from a man aged 25-45 years in good health.

The gene calls are TRBV6-1 and TRBJ1-5; D not resolved. V was cut by 7 bases and J by 4 bases, with 11 bases left in between. The CDR3 covers 13 residues. Germline V lookup: CDR1 MNHNS, CDR2 SASEGT. The DNA of the CDR3 is TGTGCCAGCACCACTCTGGGTAATCAGCCCCAGCATTTT. Translation: CASTTLGNQPQHF.

This chain links TRBV27 with TRBJ2-1; TRBD1 or TRBD2 may be the D gene (5 bases each). Germline CDR1 is MNHEY and CDR2 is SMNVEV (reference sequence). V dropped 5 bases and J dropped 9 bases, with 17 bases sitting between them. The CDR3 runs 14 residues. The DNA of the CDR3 is TGTGCCAGCAGTACCATCCGGGGCAGGGCTGAGCAGTTCTTC. Encoded protein: CASSTIRGRAEQFF.

This clone turned up a few times. The genes are TRBV25-1 and TRBJ2-7; D remains ambiguous. The germline CDR1 and CDR2 sequences are MGHDK and SYGVNS. The CDR3 is 15 amino acids. V lost 7 bases and J lost 0, with 16 bases in between. The CDR3 is CASTDPQADSYEQYF. Here the CDR3 DNA reads TGTGCCAGCACCGATCCCCAGGCTGACTCCTACGAGCAGTACTTC.

The V and J genes are TRBV10-3 and TRBJ2-2, with TRBD2 matching over 7 bases. With 11 bases clipped from V and 5 bases from J, the junction kept 11 bases outside the gene matches. The CDR3 contains 14 residues. Looked up from germline, CDR1 is ENHRY and CDR2 is SYGVKD. The CDR3 is CAATTPGRTGELFF. CDR3 coding DNA: TGTGCCGCCACCACCCCCGGGAGGACCGGGGAGCTGTTTTTT.

J is TRBJ2-2 and V is TRBV4-3; D not certain. Germline CDR1 reads LGHNA; CDR2 reads YSLEER. Trimming stripped 0 bases from V and 3 bases from J, with 5 bases between. The CDR3 consists of 14 residues. The CDR3 reads CASSQDPDTGELFF. In nucleotides, the CDR3 is TGCGCCAGCAGCCAAGATCCTGACACCGGGGAGCTGTTTTTT.

The chain links TRBV5-1 to TRBJ1-3, with 8 bases that match TRBD1. V lost 2 bases and J lost 0; bases outside the gene matches: 16. This CDR3 has 20 amino acids. CDR1 SGHRS and CDR2 YFSETQ come from the germline V gene. Here the CDR3 DNA reads TGCGCCAGCAGCTTTCAGTCCATCGGGACAGGATCCATCTCTGGAAACACCATATATTTT. It codes for CASSFQSIGTGSISGNTIYF.